This is a list of T cell receptor beta chains from one sample in a study of cytomegalovirus exposure and HLA in healthy donors. Method: immunoSEQ multiplex PCR; TCRdb's copy keeps in-frame clones and lacks some. Among 110,000 to 150,000 clones listed, approximately 80% were seen once. The sequenced material came from PBMCs. These receptors came from a male donor in good health and CMV-seronegative. The CDR3 runs from the conserved cysteine through the conserved F or W. Each record gives: clone size, V gene, J gene, D gene, CDR3 DNA, CDR3 protein. D genes are given only for firm matches. Clone size, where shown, is once, few, many, or a class for clones that have expanded.

NA,TRBV7-9,TRBJ1-3,NA,TGTGCCAGCAGCTTACAGGGGAGCTCTGGAAACACCATATATTTT,CASSLQGSSGNTIYF
few,TRBV19,TRBJ1-1,NA,TGTGCCAGTAGGAAACAGGGTAACACGAACACTGAAGCTTTCTTT,CASRKQGNTNTEAFF
NA,TRBV27,TRBJ2-7,NA,TGTGCCAGCAGTTTATATCCCGAGGCCCACGAGCAGTACTTC,CASSLYPEAHEQYF
NA,TRBV30,TRBJ1-2,NA,TGTGCCTGGAGTCACCAGGGGAATTATGGCTACACCTTC,CAWSHQGNYGYTF
few,TRBV6-1,TRBJ2-1,NA,TGTGCCAGCAGGGGCCCTAACAATGAGCAGTTCTTC,CASRGPNNEQFF
once,TRBV27,TRBJ2-4,TRBD2,TGTGCCACTTCGCTAGCGGGGGCTAAAAACATTCAGTACTTC,CATSLAGAKNIQYF
NA,TRBV19,TRBJ2-2,TRBD2,TGTGCCAGTAGTATATCTTGGCGGGGGGACGGGGAGCTGTTTTTT,CASSISWRGDGELFF
NA,TRBV6-1,TRBJ1-5,NA,TGTGCCAGCACCTTCTGGCGGGGGACTAATCAGCCCCAGCATTTT,CASTFWRGTNQPQHF
NA,TRBV29-1,TRBJ1-5,TRBD1,TGCAGCGTGACGTGGGGGACAGGCGGTCAGCCCCAGCATTTT,CSVTWGTGGQPQHF
NA,TRBV10-1,TRBJ2-1,NA,TGCGCCAGCAGCTCACAGGGCTACAATGAGCAGTTCTTC,CASSSQGYNEQFF
NA,TRBV19,TRBJ1-6,TRBD1,TGTGCCAGTAAGGGACAGACCTATAATTCACCCCTCCACTTT,CASKGQTYNSPLHF
NA,TRBV10-3,TRBJ2-3,NA,TGTGCCATCAGTGAGTCACTAGCTTCAGATACGCAGTATTTT,CAISESLASDTQYF
few,TRBV6-1,TRBJ2-1,TRBD1,TGTGCCAGCAGTGAAGACGTGCCGGGACAGGGCGTCTATGAGCAGTTCTTC,CASSEDVPGQGVYEQFF
few,TRBV5-1,TRBJ2-5,NA,TGCGCCAGCAGCTTGGCTAGTCGGATGAACCAAGAGACCCAGTACTTC,CASSLASRMNQETQYF
NA,TRBV19,TRBJ2-7,TRBD2,TGTGCCAGTAGTATAGGGCCGGGAGGGGGGTACGAGCAGTACTTC,CASSIGPGGGYEQYF
NA,TRBV19,TRBJ2-1,TRBD1,TGTGCCAGTAGTATGACAGGGCGTTCGGAGTTCTTC,CASSMTGRSEFF
few,TRBV30,TRBJ1-2,TRBD1,TGTGCCTGGAGTGTTCCAAACAGGGGGGGATATGGCTACACCTTC,CAWSVPNRGGYGYTF
NA,TRBV11-3,TRBJ2-1,TRBD1,TGTGCCAGCAGCTCACGCCGGGACAGGAACAATGAGCAGTTCTTC,CASSSRRDRNNEQFF
NA,TRBV7-8,TRBJ1-5,NA,TGTGCCAGCAGCTTAGTATCGGTGTTGGGCAATCAGCCCCAGCATTTT,CASSLVSVLGNQPQHF
few,TRBV6-5,TRBJ1-1,NA,TGTGCCAGCACTTACGATAGCAGGGGTACTGAAGCTTTCTTT,CASTYDSRGTEAFF
NA,TRBV10-2,TRBJ2-2,TRBD2,TGCGCCAGCAGGACTAGCGGGGGGGCCGGGGAGCTGTTTTTT,CASRTSGGAGELFF
NA,TRBV5-1,TRBJ2-7,TRBD1,TGCGCCAGCAGCTTCACGGGACAGGGTTCCTACGAGCAGTACTTC,CASSFTGQGSYEQYF
NA,TRBV7-9,TRBJ2-3,TRBD2,TGTGCCAGCAGCGCGGGACTAGCGGGGACTAGCACAGATACGCAGTATTTT,CASSAGLAGTSTDTQYF
NA,TRBV6-7,TRBJ1-5,NA,TGTGCCAGCAAAGGAGGATTCCCCTTCTCCAGGTGGCCCCAGCATTTT,CASKGGFPFSRWPQHF
NA,TRBV7-9,TRBJ2-7,NA,TGTGCCAGCAGCCCCCCAGGGTCCTACGAGCAGTACTTC,CASSPPGSYEQYF
NA,TRBV7-7,TRBJ2-5,NA,TGTGCTAGCAGCTTAGTTATGGAGGTGCAAGAGACCCAGTACTTC,CASSLVMEVQETQYF